Listed below are T cell receptor beta chains from one sample, sequenced in a study of OX40 agonist ivuxolimab in advanced cancers. The data were produced by immunoSEQ multiplex PCR, yet TCRdb's version contains in-frame clones alone and is incomplete. The sample holds roughly 93,000 clones, approximately 84% seen once. The sample here was CD4+ or CD8+ T cells sorted from blood, taken in a trial of the OX40 agonist ivuxolimab. Source of these receptors: an adult with an advanced solid tumor such as melanoma, head and neck, liver or kidney cancer. The CDR3 runs from the conserved cysteine through the conserved F or W. A D gene is named only where the DNA matches it firmly. Size is omitted from some rows. Given values are once, few, many or a class for expanded clones.

TRBJ2-1 | - | - | TRBV7-9 | CASSLVGSKHGEQFF | TGTGCCAGCAGCTTAGTTGGGAGTAAGCATGGTGAGCAGTTCTTC
TRBJ1-1 | - | few | TRBV29-1 | CSVGRGWSDTEAFF | TGCAGCGTTGGCAGGGGTTGGAGCGACACTGAAGCTTTCTTT
TRBJ2-6 | - | - | TRBV30 | CAWSVGSPGANVLTF | TGTGCCTGGAGTGTAGGGTCCCCTGGGGCCAACGTCCTGACTTTC
TRBJ2-5 | TRBD1 | - | TRBV19 | CASKSDRGRETQYF | TGTGCCAGTAAGAGCGACAGGGGGAGAGAGACCCAGTACTTC
TRBJ1-6 | TRBD1 | - | TRBV9 | CASSDGQGSSYNSPLHF | TGTGCCAGCAGCGACGGACAGGGAAGCTCCTATAATTCACCCCTCCACTTT
TRBJ2-1 | - | - | TRBV21-1 | CASSKRRVTPEQFF | TGTGCCAGCAGCAAAAGACGGGTAACACCTGAGCAGTTCTTC
TRBJ2-7 | TRBD1 | - | TRBV5-1 | CASSSGTGNVREQYF | TGCGCCAGCAGCTCCGGGACAGGGAATGTCAGGGAGCAGTACTTC
TRBJ1-1 | - | - | TRBV5-1 | CASREGTEAFF | TGCGCCAGCAGAGAAGGGACAGAAGCTTTCTTT
TRBJ2-7 | TRBD1 | - | TRBV5-1 | CASQPITGGQNEQYF | TGCGCCAGCCAACCAATTACAGGGGGCCAGAACGAGCAGTACTTC
TRBJ2-7 | - | - | TRBV10-2 | CASSESKASYEQYF | TGCGCCAGCAGTGAGTCGAAGGCGTCTTACGAGCAGTACTTC
TRBJ2-1 | TRBD1 | - | TRBV29-1 | CSDRDRGYEQFF | TGCAGCGACCGGGACAGGGGATATGAGCAGTTCTTC
TRBJ2-3 | - | - | TRBV7-8 | CASSLELALPDTQYF | TGTGCCAGCAGCTTAGAACTAGCCCTACCAGATACGCAGTATTTT
TRBJ1-1 | TRBD1 | - | TRBV7-9 | CASSPGTGVTEAFF | TGTGCCAGCAGCCCGGGGACAGGGGTCACTGAAGCTTTCTTT
TRBJ2-7 | - | - | TRBV6-5 | CASSRGPLGEQYF | TGTGCCAGCAGCCGCGGACCACTTGGGGAGCAGTACTTC
TRBJ1-2 | - | - | TRBV6-5 | CASSSPWQGTYGYTF | TGTGCCAGCAGTAGTCCCTGGCAGGGAACTTATGGCTACACCTTC
TRBJ2-7 | - | - | TRBV7-9 | CASKGEGSYEQYF | TGTGCCAGCAAGGGGGAGGGGTCCTACGAGCAGTACTTC
TRBJ2-5 | - | - | TRBV19 | CASSLPDLQETQYF | TGTGCCAGTAGTCTCCCGGACTTACAAGAGACCCAGTACTTC
TRBJ1-2 | TRBD1 | few | TRBV6-1 | CASCSARGRCYGYTF | TGTGCCAGCTGCTCAGCCAGGGGGCGTTGCTATGGCTACACCTTC